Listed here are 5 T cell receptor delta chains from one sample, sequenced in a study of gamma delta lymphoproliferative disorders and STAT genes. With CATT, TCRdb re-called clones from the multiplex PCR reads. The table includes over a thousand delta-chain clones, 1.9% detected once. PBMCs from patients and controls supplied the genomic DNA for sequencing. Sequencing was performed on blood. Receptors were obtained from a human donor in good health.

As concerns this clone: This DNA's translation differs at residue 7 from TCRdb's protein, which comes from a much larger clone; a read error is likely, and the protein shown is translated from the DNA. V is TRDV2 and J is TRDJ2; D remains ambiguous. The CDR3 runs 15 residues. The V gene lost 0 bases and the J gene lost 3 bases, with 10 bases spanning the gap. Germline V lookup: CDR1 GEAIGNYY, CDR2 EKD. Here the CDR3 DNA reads TGTGCCTGTGACACCGTCAGGTCCCTGACAGCACAACTCTTCTTT. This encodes CACDTVRSLTAQLFF.

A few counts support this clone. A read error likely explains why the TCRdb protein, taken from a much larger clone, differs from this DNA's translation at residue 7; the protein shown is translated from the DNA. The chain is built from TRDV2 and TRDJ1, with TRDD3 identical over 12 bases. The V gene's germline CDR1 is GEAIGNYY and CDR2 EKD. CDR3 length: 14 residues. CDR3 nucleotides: TGTGCCTGTGACACCGTGGAACTGGGGGATACACTCATCTTT. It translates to CACDTVELGDTLIF.

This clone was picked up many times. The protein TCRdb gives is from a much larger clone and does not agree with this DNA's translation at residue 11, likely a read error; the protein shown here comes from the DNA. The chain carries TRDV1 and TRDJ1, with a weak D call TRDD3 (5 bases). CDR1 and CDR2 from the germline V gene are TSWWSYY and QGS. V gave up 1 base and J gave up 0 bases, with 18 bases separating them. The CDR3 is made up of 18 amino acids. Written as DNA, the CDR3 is TGTGCTCTTGGGGAACCTTTGTATGGGGAGCTCTACACCGATAAACTCATCTTT. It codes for CALGEPLYGELYTDKLIF.

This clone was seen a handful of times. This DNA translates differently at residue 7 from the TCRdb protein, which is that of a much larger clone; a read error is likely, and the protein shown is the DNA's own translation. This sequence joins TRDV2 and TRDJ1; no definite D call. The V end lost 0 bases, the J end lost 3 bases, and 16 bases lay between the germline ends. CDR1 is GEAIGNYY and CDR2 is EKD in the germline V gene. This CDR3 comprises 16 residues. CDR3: CACDTLADRWADKLIF. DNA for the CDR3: TGTGCCTGTGACACCTTGGCGGATCGGTGGGCCGATAAACTCATCTTT.

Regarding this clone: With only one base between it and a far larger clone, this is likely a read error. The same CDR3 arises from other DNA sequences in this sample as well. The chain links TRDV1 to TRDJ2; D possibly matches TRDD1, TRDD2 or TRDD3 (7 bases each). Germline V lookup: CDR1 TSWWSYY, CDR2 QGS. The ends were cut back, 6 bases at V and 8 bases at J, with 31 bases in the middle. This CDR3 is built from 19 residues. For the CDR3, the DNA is TGTGCTCTTGGAGAAATAGCCTTCCTTCATGTACTGGGGAGGGCACAACTCTTCTTT. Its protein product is CALGEIAFLHVLGRAQLFF.